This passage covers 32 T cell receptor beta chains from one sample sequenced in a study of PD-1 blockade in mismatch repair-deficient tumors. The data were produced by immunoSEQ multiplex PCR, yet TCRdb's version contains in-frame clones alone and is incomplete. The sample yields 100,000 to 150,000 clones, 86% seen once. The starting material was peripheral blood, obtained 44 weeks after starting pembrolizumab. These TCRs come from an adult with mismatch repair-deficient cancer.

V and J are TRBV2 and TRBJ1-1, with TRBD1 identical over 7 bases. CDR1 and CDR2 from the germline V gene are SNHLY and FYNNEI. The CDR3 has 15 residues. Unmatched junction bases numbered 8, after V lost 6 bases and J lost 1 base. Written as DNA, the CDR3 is TGTGCCAGCAGCGAGGAGGGACAGCCGAACACTGAAGCTTTCTTT. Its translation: CASSEEGQPNTEAFF.

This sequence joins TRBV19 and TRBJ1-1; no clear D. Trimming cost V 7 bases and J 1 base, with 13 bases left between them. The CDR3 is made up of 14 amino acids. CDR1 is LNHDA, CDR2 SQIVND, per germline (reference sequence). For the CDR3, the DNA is TGTGCCAGTACCTCTTACACAACGAACACTGAAGCTTTCTTT. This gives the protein CASTSYTTNTEAFF.

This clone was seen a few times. The DNA for the CDR3 is TGTGCCAGCAGCTCGACAGGCAGAGGGACTAATGAAAAACTGTTTTTT. The encoded protein is CASSSTGRGTNEKLFF. This chain uses TRBV5-4 with TRBJ1-4; maybe TRBD1 (6 bases). Trimming stripped 3 bases from V and 2 bases from J, with 14 bases between. This CDR3 is 16 amino acids long. Germline CDR1 is SGHNT and CDR2 is YYREEE (reference sequence). Full variable domain (outside the CDR3, taken from reference TRBV5-4 and TRBJ1-4): ETGVTQSPTHLIKTRGQQVTLRCSSQSGHNTVSWYQQALGQGPQFIFQYYREEENGRGNFPPRFSGLQFPNYSSELNVNALELDDSALYLCASSSTGRGTNEKLFFGSGTQLSVL.

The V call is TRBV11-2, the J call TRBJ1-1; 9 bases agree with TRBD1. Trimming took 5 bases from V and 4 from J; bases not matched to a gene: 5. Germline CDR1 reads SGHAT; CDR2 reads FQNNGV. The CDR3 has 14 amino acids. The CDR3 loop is CASSRGQGITEAFF. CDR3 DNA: TGTGCCAGCAGCCGCGGACAGGGGATCACTGAAGCTTTCTTT.

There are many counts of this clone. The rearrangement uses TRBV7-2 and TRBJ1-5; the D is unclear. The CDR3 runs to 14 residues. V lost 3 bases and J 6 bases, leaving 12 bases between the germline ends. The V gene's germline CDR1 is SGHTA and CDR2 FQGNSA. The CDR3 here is CASSFEKGTQPQHF. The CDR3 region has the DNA TGTGCCAGCAGCTTCGAGAAAGGCACTCAGCCCCAGCATTTT.

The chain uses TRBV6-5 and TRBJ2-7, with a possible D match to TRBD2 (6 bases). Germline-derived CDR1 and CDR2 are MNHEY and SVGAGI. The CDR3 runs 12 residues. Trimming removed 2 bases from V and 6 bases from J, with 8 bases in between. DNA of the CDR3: TGTGCCAGCAGTTACATGGGAGGCGAGCAGTACTTC. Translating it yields CASSYMGGEQYF.

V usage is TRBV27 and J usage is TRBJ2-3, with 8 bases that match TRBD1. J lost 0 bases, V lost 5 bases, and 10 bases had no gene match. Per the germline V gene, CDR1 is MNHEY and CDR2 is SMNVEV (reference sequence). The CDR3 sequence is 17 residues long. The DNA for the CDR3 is TGTGCCAGCAGTCCACTAGGACAGGGCCCCAGCACAGATACGCAGTATTTT. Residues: CASSPLGQGPSTDTQYF.

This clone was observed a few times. The CDR3 DNA reads TGTGCCCGATTACCCTGGACAGGGATGGCCGAGCAGTACTTC. Residues: CARLPWTGMAEQYF. The chain employs TRBV25-1 and TRBJ2-7; TRBD1 aligns across 8 bases. Germline CDR1 and CDR2: MGHDK and SYGVNS. V lost 11 bases to trimming and J lost 6 bases; unmatched junction nucleotides: 15. The CDR3 extends over 14 amino acids.

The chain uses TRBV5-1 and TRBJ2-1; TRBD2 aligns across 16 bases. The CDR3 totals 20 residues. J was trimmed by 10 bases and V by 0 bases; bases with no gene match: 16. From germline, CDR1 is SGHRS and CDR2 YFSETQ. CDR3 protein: CASSLAAGTSGRAGAGEQFF. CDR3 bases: TGCGCCAGCAGCTTGGCCGCCGGGACTAGCGGGAGGGCCGGGGCGGGGGAGCAGTTCTTC.

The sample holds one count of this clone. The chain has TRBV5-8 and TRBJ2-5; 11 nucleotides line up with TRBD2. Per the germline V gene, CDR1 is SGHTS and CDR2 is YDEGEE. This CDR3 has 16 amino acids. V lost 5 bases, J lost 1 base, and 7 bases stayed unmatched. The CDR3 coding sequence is TGTGCCAGCAGTCTTGGGACTAGCGGTTTCCAAGAGACCCAGTACTTC. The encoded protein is CASSLGTSGFQETQYF.

CDR3 loop: CASSYSKRGNAGEQYF. The CDR3 region has the DNA TGTGCCAGCAGTTACTCGAAACGGGGGAATGCGGGGGAGCAGTACTTC. J is TRBJ2-7 and V is TRBV6-5; D perhaps matches TRBD2 (6 bases). The V end lost 0 bases, the J end lost 7 bases, and 19 bases lay between the germline ends. The CDR3 covers 16 residues. CDR1 and CDR2 (germline): MNHEY, SVGAGI.

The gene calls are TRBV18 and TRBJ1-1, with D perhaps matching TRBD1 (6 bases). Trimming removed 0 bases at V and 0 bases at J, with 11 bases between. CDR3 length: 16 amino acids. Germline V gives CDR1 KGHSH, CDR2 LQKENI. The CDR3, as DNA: TGTGCCAGCTCACCACCACAGGGAAGGTTGAACACTGAAGCTTTCTTT. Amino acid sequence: CASSPPQGRLNTEAFF.

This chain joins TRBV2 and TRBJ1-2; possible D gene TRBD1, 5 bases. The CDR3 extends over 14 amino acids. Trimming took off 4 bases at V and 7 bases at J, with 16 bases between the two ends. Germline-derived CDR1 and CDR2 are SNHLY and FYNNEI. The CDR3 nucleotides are TGTGCCAGCAGTGGACTTGCGGGGGTCGTTGGCTACACCTTC. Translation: CASSGLAGVVGYTF.

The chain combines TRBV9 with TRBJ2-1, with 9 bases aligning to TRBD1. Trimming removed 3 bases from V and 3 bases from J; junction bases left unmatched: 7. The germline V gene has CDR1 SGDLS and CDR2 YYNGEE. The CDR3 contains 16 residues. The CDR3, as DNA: TGTGCCAGCAGCGGACCAGACAGGGGGGGCTACAATGAGCAGTTCTTC. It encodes CASSGPDRGGYNEQFF.

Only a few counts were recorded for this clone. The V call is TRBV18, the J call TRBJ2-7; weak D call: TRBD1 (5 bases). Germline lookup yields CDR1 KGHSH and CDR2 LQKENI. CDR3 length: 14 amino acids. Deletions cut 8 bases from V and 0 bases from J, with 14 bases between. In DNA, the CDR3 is TGTGCCAGCCAGAGCAGGGCCAGCTCCTACGAGCAGTACTTC. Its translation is CASQSRASSYEQYF.

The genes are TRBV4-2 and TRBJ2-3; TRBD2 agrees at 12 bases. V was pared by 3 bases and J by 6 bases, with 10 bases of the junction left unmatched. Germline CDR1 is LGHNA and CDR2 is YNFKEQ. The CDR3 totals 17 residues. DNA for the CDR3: TGTGCCAGCAGCCAGATACTAGCGGGAGGCCGATTGGATACGCAGTATTTT. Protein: CASSQILAGGRLDTQYF.

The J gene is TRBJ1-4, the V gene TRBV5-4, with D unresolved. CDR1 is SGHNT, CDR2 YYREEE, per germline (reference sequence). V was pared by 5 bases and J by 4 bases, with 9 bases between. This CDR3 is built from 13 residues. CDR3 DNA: TGTGCCAGCAGTATCCGGGGTAATGAAAAACTGTTTTTT. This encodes CASSIRGNEKLFF.

CDR3 DNA: TGCGCCAGCAGCCCAGGTTGGAGTACCCATCAGCCCCAGCATTTT. Protein: CASSPGWSTHQPQHF. The chain joins TRBV4-1 to TRBJ1-5; D is uncertain. With 4 bases removed from V and 5 bases from J, the gap between germline ends came to 15 bases. This CDR3 is 15 amino acids long. CDR1 is MGHRA, CDR2 YSYEKL, per germline.

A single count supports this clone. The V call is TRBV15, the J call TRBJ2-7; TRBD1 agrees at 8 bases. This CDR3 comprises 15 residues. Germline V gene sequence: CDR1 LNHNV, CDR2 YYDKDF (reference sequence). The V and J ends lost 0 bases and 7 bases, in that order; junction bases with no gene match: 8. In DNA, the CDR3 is TGTGCCACCAGCAGAGATTTACAGGGGGAACGAGAGCAGTACTTC. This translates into CATSRDLQGEREQYF.

CDR3 bases: TGTGCCAGCAGTCAGGGACAATCGAGGGGCTACACCTTC. It specifies CASSQGQSRGYTF. V and J are TRBV11-2 and TRBJ1-2, with D possibly matching TRBD1 (6 bases). CDR1 SGHAT and CDR2 FQNNGV come from the germline V gene. The CDR3 consists of 13 residues. V was cut by 6 bases and J by 8 bases, with 16 bases left in between.

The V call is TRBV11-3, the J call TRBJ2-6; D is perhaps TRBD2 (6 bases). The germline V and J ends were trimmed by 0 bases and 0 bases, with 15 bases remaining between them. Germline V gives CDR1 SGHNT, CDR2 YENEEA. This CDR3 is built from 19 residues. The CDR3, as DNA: TGTGCCAGCAGCTTAGATCCCTGGCAGACTAGCTCTGGGGCCAACGTCCTGACTTTC. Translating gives CASSLDPWQTSSGANVLTF.

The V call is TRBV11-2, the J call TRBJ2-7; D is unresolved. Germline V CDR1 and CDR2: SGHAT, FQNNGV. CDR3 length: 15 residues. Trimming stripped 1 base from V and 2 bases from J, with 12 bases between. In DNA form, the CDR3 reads TGTGCCAGCAGCTTAGTTTTGAGTGGTCCCTACGAGCAGTACTTC. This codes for CASSLVLSGPYEQYF. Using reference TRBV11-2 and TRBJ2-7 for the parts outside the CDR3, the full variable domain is EAGVAQSPRYKIIEKRQSVAFWCNPISGHATLYWYQQILGQGPKLLIQFQNNGVVDDSQLPKDRFSAERLKGVDSTLKIQPAKLEDSAVYLCASSLVLSGPYEQYFGPGTRLTVT.

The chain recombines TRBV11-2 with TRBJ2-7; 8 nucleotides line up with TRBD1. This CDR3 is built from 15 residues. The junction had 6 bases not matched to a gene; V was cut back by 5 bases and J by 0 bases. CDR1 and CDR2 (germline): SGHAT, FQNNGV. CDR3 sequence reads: CASSRTGGNSYEQYF. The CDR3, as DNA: TGTGCCAGCAGCCGAACAGGGGGTAACTCCTACGAGCAGTACTTC.

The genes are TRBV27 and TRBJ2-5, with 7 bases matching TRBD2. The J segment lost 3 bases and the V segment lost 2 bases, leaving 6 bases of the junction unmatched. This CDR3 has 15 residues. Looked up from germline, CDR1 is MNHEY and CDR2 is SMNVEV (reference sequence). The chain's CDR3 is CASSLGASGEETQYF. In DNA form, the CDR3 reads TGTGCCAGCAGTTTAGGGGCTAGCGGTGAAGAGACCCAGTACTTC.

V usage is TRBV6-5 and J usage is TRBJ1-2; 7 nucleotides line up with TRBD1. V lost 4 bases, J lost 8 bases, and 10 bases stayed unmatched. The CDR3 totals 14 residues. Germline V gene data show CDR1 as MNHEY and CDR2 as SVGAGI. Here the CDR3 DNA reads TGTGCCAGCAGTTTCAGGGGACAGAACAACGGCTACACCTTC. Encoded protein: CASSFRGQNNGYTF.

The CDR3 region is CASSLEDRAYEQYF. As DNA, the CDR3 is TGTGCCAGCAGCTTAGAGGACAGGGCCTACGAGCAGTACTTC. The rearrangement uses TRBV7-9 and TRBJ2-7, with 8 nucleotides matching TRBD1. Germline CDR1 reads SEHNR; CDR2 reads FQNEAQ (reference sequence). The V segment lost 1 base and the J segment 2 bases; nucleotides outside the gene matches: 1. This CDR3 comprises 14 residues.

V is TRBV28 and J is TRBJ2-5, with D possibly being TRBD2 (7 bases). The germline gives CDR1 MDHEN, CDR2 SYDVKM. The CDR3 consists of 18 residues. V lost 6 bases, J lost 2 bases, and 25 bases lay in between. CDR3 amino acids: CASSSPFLGGGQQETQYF. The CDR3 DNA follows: TGTGCCAGCAGCTCTCCTTTTCTGGGGGGGGGCCAACAAGAGACCCAGTACTTC. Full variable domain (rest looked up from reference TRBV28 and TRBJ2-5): DVKVTQSSRYLVKRTGEKVFLECVQDMDHENMFWYRQDPGLGLRLIYFSYDVKMKEKGDIPEGYSVSREKKERFSLILESASTNQTSMYLCASSSPFLGGGQQETQYFGPGTRLLVL.

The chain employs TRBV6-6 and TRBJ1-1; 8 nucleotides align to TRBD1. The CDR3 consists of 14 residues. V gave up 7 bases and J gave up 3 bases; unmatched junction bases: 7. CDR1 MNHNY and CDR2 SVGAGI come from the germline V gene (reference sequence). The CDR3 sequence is CASIETGAYTEAFF. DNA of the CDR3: TGTGCCAGCATTGAGACAGGGGCATACACTGAAGCTTTCTTT.

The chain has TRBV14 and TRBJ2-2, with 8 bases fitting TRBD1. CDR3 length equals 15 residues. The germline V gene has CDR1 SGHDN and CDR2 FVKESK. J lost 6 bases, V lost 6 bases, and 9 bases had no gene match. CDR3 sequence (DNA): TGTGCCAGCAGACCTACAGGGGGATGGGCCGGGGAGCTGTTTTTT. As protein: CASRPTGGWAGELFF. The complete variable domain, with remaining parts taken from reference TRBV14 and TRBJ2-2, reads EAGVTQFPSHSVIEKGQTVTLRCDPISGHDNLYWYRRVMGKEIKFLLHFVKESKQDESGMPNNRFLAERTGGTYSTLKVQPAELEDSGVYFCASRPTGGWAGELFFGEGSRLTVL.

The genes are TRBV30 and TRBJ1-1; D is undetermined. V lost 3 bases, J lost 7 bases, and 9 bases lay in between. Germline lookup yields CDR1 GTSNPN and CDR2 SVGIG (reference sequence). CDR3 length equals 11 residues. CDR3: CAWRGGFEAFF. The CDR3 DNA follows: TGTGCCTGGAGGGGAGGGTTTGAAGCTTTCTTT. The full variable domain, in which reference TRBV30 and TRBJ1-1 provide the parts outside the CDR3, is SQTIHQWPATLVQPVGSPLSLECTVEGTSNPNLYWYRQAAGRGLQLLFYSVGIGQISSEVPQNLSASRPQDRQFILSSKKLLLSDSGFYLCAWRGGFEAFFGQGTRLTVV.

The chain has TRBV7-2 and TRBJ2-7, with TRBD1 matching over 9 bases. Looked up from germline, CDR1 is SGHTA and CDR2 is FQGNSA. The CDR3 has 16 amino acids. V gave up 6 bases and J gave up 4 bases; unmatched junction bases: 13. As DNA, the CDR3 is TGTGCCAGCAGTTACAGCTTATGGGACAGGGTGTACGAGCAGTACTTC. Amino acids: CASSYSLWDRVYEQYF.

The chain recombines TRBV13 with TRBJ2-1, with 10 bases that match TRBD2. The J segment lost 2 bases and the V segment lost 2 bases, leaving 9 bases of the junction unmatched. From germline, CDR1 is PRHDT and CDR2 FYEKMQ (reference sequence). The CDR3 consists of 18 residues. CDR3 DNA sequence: TGTGCCAGCAGCTTAATCCTAGCGGGAGTGATAACCTACAATGAGCAGTTCTTC. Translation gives CASSLILAGVITYNEQFF.